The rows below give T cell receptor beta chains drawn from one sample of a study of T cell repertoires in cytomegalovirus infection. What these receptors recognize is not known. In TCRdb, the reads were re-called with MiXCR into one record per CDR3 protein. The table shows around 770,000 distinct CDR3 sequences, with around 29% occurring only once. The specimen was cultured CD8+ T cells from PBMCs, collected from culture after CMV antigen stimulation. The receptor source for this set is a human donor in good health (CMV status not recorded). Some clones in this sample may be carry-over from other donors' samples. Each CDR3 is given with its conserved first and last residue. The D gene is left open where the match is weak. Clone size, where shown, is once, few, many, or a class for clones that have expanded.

CDR3aa: CSARGVVYNEQFF; CDR3nt: TGCAGTGCTAGAGGGGTCGTCTACAATGAGCAGTTCTTC; j_gene: TRBJ2-1; abundance: NA; v_gene: TRBV20-1; d_gene: NA
CDR3aa: CASSLEQFYGYTF; CDR3nt: TGTGCCAGCAGCTTAGAACAGTTCTATGGCTACACCTTC; j_gene: TRBJ1-2; abundance: few; v_gene: TRBV7-6; d_gene: NA
CDR3aa: CASSQPDRGRNTIYF; CDR3nt: TGTGCCAGCAGCCAGCCGGACAGGGGTAGAAACACCATATATTTT; j_gene: TRBJ1-3; abundance: NA; v_gene: TRBV3-1; d_gene: TRBD1
CDR3aa: CSASPRQGLNTEAFF; CDR3nt: TGCAGTGCTAGTCCAAGACAGGGTCTGAACACTGAAGCTTTCTTT; j_gene: TRBJ1-1; abundance: few; v_gene: TRBV20-1; d_gene: TRBD1
CDR3aa: CASSGFTVGELFF; CDR3nt: TGTGCCAGCAGTGGTTTCACGGTCGGGGAGCTGTTTTTT; j_gene: TRBJ2-2; abundance: NA; v_gene: TRBV7-6; d_gene: NA
CDR3aa: CASSSWGDRAGRGTEAFF; CDR3nt: TGTGCCAGCAGTTCATGGGGGGACAGGGCGGGCCGGGGGACTGAAGCTTTCTTT; j_gene: TRBJ1-1; abundance: NA; v_gene: TRBV27; d_gene: TRBD1
CDR3aa: CASSQGVGPEAFF; CDR3nt: TGCGCCAGCAGCCAAGGAGTGGGCCCTGAAGCTTTCTTT; j_gene: TRBJ1-1; abundance: NA; v_gene: TRBV4-3; d_gene: NA
CDR3aa: CASSFRGGEYTEAFF; CDR3nt: TGTGCCAGCAGCTTCAGGGGGGGGGAGTACACTGAAGCTTTCTTT; j_gene: TRBJ1-1; abundance: few; v_gene: TRBV7-2; d_gene: TRBD1
CDR3aa: CASSSGGAYSNQPQHF; CDR3nt: TGTGCCAGCAGCTCCGGGGGGGCGTATAGCAATCAGCCCCAGCATTTT; j_gene: TRBJ1-5; abundance: many; v_gene: TRBV7-2; d_gene: NA
CDR3aa: CASSSDRGHSPLHF; CDR3nt: TGTGCCAGCAGCTCCGACAGGGGACATTCACCCCTCCACTTT; j_gene: TRBJ1-6; abundance: NA; v_gene: TRBV7-8; d_gene: TRBD1
CDR3aa: CASRPGLAGSDTQYF; CDR3nt: TGTGCCAGCCGACCCGGACTAGCGGGGTCAGATACGCAGTATTTT; j_gene: TRBJ2-3; abundance: NA; v_gene: TRBV5-4; d_gene: TRBD2
CDR3aa: CASSPLGEFYGYTF; CDR3nt: TGTGCCAGCAGCCCACTCGGGGAATTCTATGGCTACACCTTC; j_gene: TRBJ1-2; abundance: NA; v_gene: TRBV6-5; d_gene: NA
CDR3aa: CASSFGNRGGNQPQHF; CDR3nt: TGTGCCAGCAGTTTTGGTAACAGGGGAGGCAATCAGCCCCAGCATTTT; j_gene: TRBJ1-5; abundance: few; v_gene: TRBV27; d_gene: TRBD1
CDR3aa: CAISDWGTDTQYF; CDR3nt: TGTGCCATCAGTGATTGGGGCACAGATACGCAGTATTTT; j_gene: TRBJ2-3; abundance: NA; v_gene: TRBV10-3; d_gene: NA
CDR3aa: CASTDIGNSYNEQFF; CDR3nt: TGTGCCAGCACCGACATAGGCAACTCCTACAATGAGCAGTTCTTC; j_gene: TRBJ2-1; abundance: few; v_gene: TRBV27; d_gene: NA
CDR3aa: CASRDGYNEQFF; CDR3nt: TGTGCCAGCCGTGACGGATACAATGAGCAGTTCTTC; j_gene: TRBJ2-1; abundance: many; v_gene: TRBV27; d_gene: NA
CDR3aa: CASSQDKGRGGSDTEAFF; CDR3nt: TGCGCCAGCAGCCAAGATAAAGGTAGGGGGGGCTCGGACACTGAAGCTTTCTTT; j_gene: TRBJ1-1; abundance: NA; v_gene: TRBV4-1; d_gene: NA
CDR3aa: CASSPEPGTGGYNEQFF; CDR3nt: TGTGCTAGCAGCCCAGAGCCCGGGACAGGGGGGTACAATGAGCAGTTCTTC; j_gene: TRBJ2-1; abundance: NA; v_gene: TRBV7-7; d_gene: TRBD1
CDR3aa: CASSYSPEGSEQYF; CDR3nt: TGTGCCAGCAGTTACTCCCCCGAGGGAAGCGAGCAGTACTTC; j_gene: TRBJ2-7; abundance: few; v_gene: TRBV6-6; d_gene: NA
CDR3aa: CASDSYEQYF; CDR3nt: TGTGCCAGCGACAGCTACGAGCAGTACTTC; j_gene: TRBJ2-7; abundance: NA; v_gene: TRBV6-6; d_gene: NA
CDR3aa: CASSRRTTNTGELFF; CDR3nt: TGTGCCAGCAGCCGGAGGACAACGAACACCGGGGAGCTGTTTTTT; j_gene: TRBJ2-2; abundance: NA; v_gene: TRBV7-6; d_gene: NA
CDR3aa: CASSYGAPDTGELFF; CDR3nt: TGTGCCAGCAGTTACGGGGCGCCGGACACCGGGGAGCTGTTTTTT; j_gene: TRBJ2-2; abundance: NA; v_gene: TRBV6-6; d_gene: NA
CDR3aa: CASSLGTVTEAFF; CDR3nt: TGTGCCAGCAGTTTGGGGACAGTGACTGAAGCTTTCTTT; j_gene: TRBJ1-1; abundance: many; v_gene: TRBV7-6; d_gene: TRBD1
CDR3aa: CASSKSPLGGPPGELFF; CDR3nt: TGCGCCAGCAGCAAATCCCCATTGGGGGGGCCCCCCGGGGAGCTGTTTTTT; j_gene: TRBJ2-2; abundance: NA; v_gene: TRBV4-3; d_gene: NA
CDR3aa: CASSYSNIAGSSYNEQFF; CDR3nt: TGTGCCAGCAGTTACTCGAATATAGCGGGGAGCTCCTACAATGAGCAGTTCTTC; j_gene: TRBJ2-1; abundance: NA; v_gene: TRBV6-5; d_gene: TRBD2
CDR3aa: CASGLVPGKNTEAFF; CDR3nt: TGTGCTAGTGGTTTGGTACCGGGGAAGAACACTGAAGCTTTCTTT; j_gene: TRBJ1-1; abundance: few; v_gene: TRBV12-5; d_gene: NA
CDR3aa: CASSHGTSGGADTQYF; CDR3nt: TGTGCCAGCAGTCACGGGACTAGCGGGGGGGCAGATACGCAGTATTTT; j_gene: TRBJ2-3; abundance: few; v_gene: TRBV6-2/TRBV6-3; d_gene: TRBD2
CDR3aa: CASSILRDRGDQPQHF; CDR3nt: TGTGCCAGTAGTATCCTCCGGGACAGGGGCGATCAGCCCCAGCATTTT; j_gene: TRBJ1-5; abundance: NA; v_gene: TRBV19; d_gene: TRBD1
CDR3aa: CASRSVWDGYTF; CDR3nt: TGTGCCAGCAGAAGTGTCTGGGATGGCTACACCTTC; j_gene: TRBJ1-2; abundance: few; v_gene: TRBV6-2/TRBV6-3; d_gene: NA
CDR3aa: CASSEHDKNIQYF; CDR3nt: TGTGCCAGCAGTGAACATGACAAAAACATTCAGTACTTC; j_gene: TRBJ2-4; abundance: NA; v_gene: TRBV2; d_gene: NA